The clone carrying this TCR beta chain turned up a few times. Its antigen remains unidentified. The sample comes from a study of cytomegalovirus exposure and HLA in healthy donors. Study-wide results and limits: Three chains linked to CMV were shown in vitro to be specific for CMV antigens. According to reports, the classifier identified cytomegalovirus status with high specificity and sensitivity. Cytomegalovirus-associated status was assigned to 150 or so TCR beta chains.

A multiplex PCR was run with 60 Vbeta primers and 13 Jbeta primers. Clones were read by immunoSEQ multiplex PCR, and TCRdb kept only the in-frame ones, dropping some. The sample has approximately 140,000 clones; 75% to 85% are singletons. Germline V CDR1 and CDR2: SGHRS, YFSETQ. This CDR3 has 17 residues. V lost 0 bases and J 1 base, leaving 14 bases between the germline ends. The receptor's source is a human donor in good health. The genes are TRBV5-1 and TRBJ2-1; D unresolved. The sequencing sample was made of PBMCs. The CDR3 spells CASSLGATKLSYNEQFF. DNA of the CDR3: TGCGCCAGCAGCTTGGGGGCGACCAAATTGTCCTACAATGAGCAGTTCTTC.